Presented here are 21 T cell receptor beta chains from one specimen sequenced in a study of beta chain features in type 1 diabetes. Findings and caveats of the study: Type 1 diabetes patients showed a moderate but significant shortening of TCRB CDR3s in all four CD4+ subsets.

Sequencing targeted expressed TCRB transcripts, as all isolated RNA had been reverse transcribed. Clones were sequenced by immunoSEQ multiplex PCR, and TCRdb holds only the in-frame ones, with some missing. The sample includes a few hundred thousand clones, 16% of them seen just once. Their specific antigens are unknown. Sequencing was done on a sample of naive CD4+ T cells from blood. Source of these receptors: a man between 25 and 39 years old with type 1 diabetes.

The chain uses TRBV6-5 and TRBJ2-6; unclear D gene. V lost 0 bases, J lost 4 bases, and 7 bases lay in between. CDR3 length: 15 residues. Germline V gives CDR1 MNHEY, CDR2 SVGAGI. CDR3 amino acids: CASSYSMSGANVLTF. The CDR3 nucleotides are TGTGCCAGCAGTTACTCGATGTCCGGGGCCAACGTCCTGACTTTC.

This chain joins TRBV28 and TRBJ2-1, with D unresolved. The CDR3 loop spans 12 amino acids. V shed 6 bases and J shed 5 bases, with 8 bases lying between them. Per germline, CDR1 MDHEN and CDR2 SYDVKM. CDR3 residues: CASSSIDNEQFF. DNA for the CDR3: TGTGCCAGCAGCTCTATCGACAATGAGCAGTTCTTC.

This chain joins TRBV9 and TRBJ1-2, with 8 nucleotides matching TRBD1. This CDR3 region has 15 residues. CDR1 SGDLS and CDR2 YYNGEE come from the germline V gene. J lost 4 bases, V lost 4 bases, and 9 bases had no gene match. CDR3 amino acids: CASSPDEDRVYGYTF. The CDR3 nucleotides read TGTGCCAGCAGCCCCGACGAGGACAGGGTCTATGGCTACACCTTC.

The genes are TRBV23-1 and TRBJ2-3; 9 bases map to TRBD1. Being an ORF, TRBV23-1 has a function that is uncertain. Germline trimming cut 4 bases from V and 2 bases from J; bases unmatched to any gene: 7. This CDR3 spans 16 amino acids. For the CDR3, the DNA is TGCGCCAGCAGTCCCGTGGGACAGGGAGACACAGATACGCAGTATTTT. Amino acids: CASSPVGQGDTDTQYF.

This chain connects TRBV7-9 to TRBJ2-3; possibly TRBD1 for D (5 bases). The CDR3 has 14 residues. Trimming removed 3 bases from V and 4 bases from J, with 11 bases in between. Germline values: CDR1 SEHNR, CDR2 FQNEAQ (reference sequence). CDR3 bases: TGTGCCAGCAGCTTGGGCAGGGCGGCAGATACGCAGTATTTT. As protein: CASSLGRAADTQYF. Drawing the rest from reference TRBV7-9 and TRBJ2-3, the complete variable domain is DTGVSQNPRHKITKRGQNVTFRCDPISEHNRLYWYRQTLGQGPEFLTYFQNEAQLEKSRLLSDRFSAERPKGSFSTLEIQRTEQGDSAMYLCASSLGRAADTQYFGPGTRLTVL.

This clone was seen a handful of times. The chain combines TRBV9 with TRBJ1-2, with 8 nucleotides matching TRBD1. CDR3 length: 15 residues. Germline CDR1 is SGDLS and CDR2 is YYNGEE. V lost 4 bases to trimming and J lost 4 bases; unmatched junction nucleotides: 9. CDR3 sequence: CASSPRTGLGYGYTF. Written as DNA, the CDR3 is TGTGCCAGCAGCCCGCGGACAGGGTTGGGCTATGGCTACACCTTC.

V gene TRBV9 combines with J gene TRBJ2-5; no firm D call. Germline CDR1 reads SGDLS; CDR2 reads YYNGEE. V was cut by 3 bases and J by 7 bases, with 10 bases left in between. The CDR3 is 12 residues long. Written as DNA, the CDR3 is TGTGCCAGCAGCGCTCCCCTTGGGACCCAGTACTTC. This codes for CASSAPLGTQYF.

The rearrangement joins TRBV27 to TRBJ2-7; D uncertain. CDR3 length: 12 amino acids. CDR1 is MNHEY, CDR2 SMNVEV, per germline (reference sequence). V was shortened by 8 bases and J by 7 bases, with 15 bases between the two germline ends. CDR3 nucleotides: TGTGCCAGCCGTACCCAAGCCTCAGAGCAGTACTTC. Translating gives CASRTQASEQYF.

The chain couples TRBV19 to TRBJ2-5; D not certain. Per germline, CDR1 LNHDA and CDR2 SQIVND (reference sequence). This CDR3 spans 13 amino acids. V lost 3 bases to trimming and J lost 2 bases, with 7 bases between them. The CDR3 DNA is TGTGCCAGTAGTATGCAAGGTCAAGAGACCCAGTACTTC. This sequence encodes CASSMQGQETQYF.

The CDR3 region is CASSEGLSGSSEQFF. CDR3 DNA: TGTGCCAGTAGTGAGGGGCTTAGCGGGAGTAGTGAGCAGTTCTTC. The V call is TRBV19, the J call TRBJ2-1; 9 nucleotides line up with TRBD2. Per germline, CDR1 LNHDA and CDR2 SQIVND (reference sequence). V trimming: 5 bases; J trimming: 9 bases; junction bases outside the gene matches: 11. The CDR3 has 15 amino acids.

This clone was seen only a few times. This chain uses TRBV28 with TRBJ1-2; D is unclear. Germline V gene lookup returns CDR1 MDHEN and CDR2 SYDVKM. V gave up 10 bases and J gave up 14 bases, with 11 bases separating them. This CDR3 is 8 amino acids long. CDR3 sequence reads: CATGGSTF. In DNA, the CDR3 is TGTGCCACAGGAGGGTCTACCTTC.

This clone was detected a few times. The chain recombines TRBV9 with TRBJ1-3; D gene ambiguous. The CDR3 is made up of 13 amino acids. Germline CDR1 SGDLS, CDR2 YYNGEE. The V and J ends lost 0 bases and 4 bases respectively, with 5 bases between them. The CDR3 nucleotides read TGTGCCAGCAGCGTAGCAGAGGGAAACACCATATATTTT. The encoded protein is CASSVAEGNTIYF.

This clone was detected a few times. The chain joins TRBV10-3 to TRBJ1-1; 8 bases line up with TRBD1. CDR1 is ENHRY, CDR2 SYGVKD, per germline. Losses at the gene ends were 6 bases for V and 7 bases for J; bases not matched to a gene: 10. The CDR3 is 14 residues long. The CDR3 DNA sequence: TGTGCCATCAGCCAAAAAGGACAGGGCAATGAAGCTTTCTTT. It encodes CAISQKGQGNEAFF.

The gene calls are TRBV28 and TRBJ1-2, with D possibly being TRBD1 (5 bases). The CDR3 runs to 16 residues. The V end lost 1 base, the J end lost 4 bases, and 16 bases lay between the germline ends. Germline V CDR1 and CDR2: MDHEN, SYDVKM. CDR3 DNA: TGTGCCAGCAGTTTATTACCCCTCCGGGACTCCTATGGCTACACCTTC. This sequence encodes CASSLLPLRDSYGYTF.

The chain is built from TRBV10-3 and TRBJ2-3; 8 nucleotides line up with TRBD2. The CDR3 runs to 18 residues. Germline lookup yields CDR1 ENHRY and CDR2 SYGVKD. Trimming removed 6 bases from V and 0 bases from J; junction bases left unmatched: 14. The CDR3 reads CAISGPPGASGSTDTQYF. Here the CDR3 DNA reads TGTGCCATCAGCGGGCCCCCCGGGGCTAGCGGGAGCACAGATACGCAGTATTTT.

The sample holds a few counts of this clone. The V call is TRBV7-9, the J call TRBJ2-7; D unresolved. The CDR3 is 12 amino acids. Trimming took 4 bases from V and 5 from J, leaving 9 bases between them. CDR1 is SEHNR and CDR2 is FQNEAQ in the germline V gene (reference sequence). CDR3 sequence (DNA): TGTGCCAGCAGCTGGCCGGCCGACGAGCAGTACTTC. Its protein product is CASSWPADEQYF.

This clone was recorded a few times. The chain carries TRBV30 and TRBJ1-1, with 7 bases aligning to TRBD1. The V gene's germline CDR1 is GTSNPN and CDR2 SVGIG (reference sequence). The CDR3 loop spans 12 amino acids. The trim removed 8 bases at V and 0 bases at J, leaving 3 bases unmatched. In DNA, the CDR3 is TGTGCCCGAGACAGGGTGAACACTGAAGCTTTCTTT. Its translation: CARDRVNTEAFF.

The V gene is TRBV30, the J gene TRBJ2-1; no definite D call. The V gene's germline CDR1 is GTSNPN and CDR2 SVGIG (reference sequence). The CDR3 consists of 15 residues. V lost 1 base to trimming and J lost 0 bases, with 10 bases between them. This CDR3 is CAWSAPQSSYNEQFF. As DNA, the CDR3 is TGTGCCTGGAGTGCCCCCCAGAGCTCCTACAATGAGCAGTTCTTC.

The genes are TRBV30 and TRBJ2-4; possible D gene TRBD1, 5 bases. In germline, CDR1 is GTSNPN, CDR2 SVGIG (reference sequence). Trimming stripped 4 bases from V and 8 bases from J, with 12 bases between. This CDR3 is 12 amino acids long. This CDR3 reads CAWTGPTDIQYF. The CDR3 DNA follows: TGTGCCTGGACAGGGCCCACGGACATTCAGTACTTC. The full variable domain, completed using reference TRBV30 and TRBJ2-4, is SQTIHQWPATLVQPVGSPLSLECTVEGTSNPNLYWYRQAAGRGLQLLFYSVGIGQISSEVPQNLSASRPQDRQFILSSKKLLLSDSGFYLCAWTGPTDIQYFGAGTRLSVL.

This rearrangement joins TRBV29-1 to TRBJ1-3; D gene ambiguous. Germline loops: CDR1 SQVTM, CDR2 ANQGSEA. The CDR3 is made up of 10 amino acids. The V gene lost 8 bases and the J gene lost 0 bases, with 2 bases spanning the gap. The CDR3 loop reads CSTSGNTIYF. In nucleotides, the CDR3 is TGCAGCACCTCTGGAAACACCATATATTTT.

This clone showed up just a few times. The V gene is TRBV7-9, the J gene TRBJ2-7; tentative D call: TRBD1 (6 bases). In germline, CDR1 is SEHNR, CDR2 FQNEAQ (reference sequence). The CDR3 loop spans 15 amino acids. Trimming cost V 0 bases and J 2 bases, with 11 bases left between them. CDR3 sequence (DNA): TGTGCCAGCAGCTTAGCGAAGGGGGATACCTACGAGCAGTACTTC. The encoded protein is CASSLAKGDTYEQYF. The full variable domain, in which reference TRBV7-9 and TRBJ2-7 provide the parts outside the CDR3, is DTGVSQNPRHKITKRGQNVTFRCDPISEHNRLYWYRQTLGQGPEFLTYFQNEAQLEKSRLLSDRFSAERPKGSFSTLEIQRTEQGDSAMYLCASSLAKGDTYEQYFGPGTRLTVT.